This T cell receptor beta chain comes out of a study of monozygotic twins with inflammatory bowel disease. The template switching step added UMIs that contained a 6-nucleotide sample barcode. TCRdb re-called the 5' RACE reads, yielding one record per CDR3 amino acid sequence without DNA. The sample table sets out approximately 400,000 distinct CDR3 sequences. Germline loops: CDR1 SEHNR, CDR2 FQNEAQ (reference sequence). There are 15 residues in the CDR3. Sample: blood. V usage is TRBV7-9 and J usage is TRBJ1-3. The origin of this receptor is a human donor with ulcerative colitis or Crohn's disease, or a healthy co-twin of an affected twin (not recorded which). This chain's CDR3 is CASSSRRSSGNTIYF.